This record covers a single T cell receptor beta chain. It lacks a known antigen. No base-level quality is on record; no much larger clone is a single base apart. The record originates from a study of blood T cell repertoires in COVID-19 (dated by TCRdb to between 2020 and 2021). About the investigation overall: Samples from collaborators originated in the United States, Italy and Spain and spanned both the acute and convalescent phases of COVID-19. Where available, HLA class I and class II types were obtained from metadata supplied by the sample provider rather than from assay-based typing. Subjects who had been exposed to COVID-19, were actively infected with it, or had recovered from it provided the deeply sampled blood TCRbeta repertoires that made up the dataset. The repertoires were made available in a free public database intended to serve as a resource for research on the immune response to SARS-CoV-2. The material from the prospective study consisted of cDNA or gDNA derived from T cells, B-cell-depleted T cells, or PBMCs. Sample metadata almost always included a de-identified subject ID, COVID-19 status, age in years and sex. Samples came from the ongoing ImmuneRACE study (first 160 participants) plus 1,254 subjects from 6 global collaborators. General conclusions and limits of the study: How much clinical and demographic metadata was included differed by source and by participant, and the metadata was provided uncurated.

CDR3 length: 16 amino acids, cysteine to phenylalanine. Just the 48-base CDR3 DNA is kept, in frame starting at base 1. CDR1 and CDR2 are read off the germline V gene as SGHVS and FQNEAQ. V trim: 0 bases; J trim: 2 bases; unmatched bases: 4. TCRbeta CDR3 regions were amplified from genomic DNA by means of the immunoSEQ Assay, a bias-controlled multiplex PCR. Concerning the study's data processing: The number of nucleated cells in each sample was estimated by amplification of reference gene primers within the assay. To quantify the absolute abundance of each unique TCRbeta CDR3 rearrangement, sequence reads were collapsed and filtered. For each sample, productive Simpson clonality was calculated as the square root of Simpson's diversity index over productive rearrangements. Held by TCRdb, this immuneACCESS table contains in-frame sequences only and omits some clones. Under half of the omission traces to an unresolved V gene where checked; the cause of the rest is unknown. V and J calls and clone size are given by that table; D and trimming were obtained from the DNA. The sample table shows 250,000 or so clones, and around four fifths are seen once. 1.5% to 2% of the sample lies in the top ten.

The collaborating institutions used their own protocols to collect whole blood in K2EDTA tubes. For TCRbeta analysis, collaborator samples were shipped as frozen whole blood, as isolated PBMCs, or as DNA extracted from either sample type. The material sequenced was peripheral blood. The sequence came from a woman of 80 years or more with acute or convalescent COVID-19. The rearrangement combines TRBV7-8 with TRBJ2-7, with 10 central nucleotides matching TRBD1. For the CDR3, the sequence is CASSLAGTGATYEQYF. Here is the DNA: TGTGCCAGCAGCTTAGCCGGGACAGGGGCCACCTACGAGCAGTACTTC.